This T cell receptor (beta chain) was sequenced during a study of naive and memory T cell subsets. Study findings and constraints: Clonotypes are single alpha or beta chains, not paired receptors.

Germline V lookup: CDR1 SQVTM, CDR2 ANQGSEA. Trimming took off 7 bases at V and 1 base at J, with 11 bases between the two ends. The CDR3 covers 12 residues. An equimolar mix of two oligonucleotides served as the beta constant-region primer for TRBC1 and TRBC2. Four rounds of PCR amplified the ligated cDNA using nested alpha and beta constant-region primers plus SP2. The cDNA 3' end received a ligated single-stranded oligonucleotide carrying the SP2 primer and a 12-nucleotide UMI. TCRdb recomputed calls from the UMI-ligation and nested PCR reads with MiXCR, one row per CDR3 protein. The sample yields roughly 80,000 distinct CDR3 sequences, over 9% seen once. This clonotype occurred many times. Its matching antigen is unknown.

This sequence joins TRBV29-1 and TRBJ2-7; either TRBD1 or TRBD2 may fit D (5 bases each). The TCR originated in a human donor in good health. The sequenced sample consisted of naive CD8+ T cells from blood. CDR3 region: CSGGDGSYEQYF. DNA of the CDR3: TGCAGCGGAGGGGATGGGTCCTACGAGCAGTACTTC.